This TCR beta chain was found in a study of blood T cell repertoires in COVID-19. About the research overall: Collection of acute and convalescent COVID-19 samples took place in the United States, Italy and Spain. Nucleic acid was either cDNA or gDNA, and it came from T cells, B-cell-depleted T cells, or PBMCs.

Germline CDR1 WNHNN, CDR2 SYGVQD (reference sequence). J lost 7 bases, V lost 0 bases, and 5 bases had no gene match. The CDR3 length is 17 residues. Original analysis: From reference gene primer amplification, estimates of nucleated cell counts were derived. Using immunoSEQ multiplex PCR, the repertoire was profiled, and TCRdb retains in-frame clones only, with some absent. V and J calls and clone size are copied from that table; D and trimming were computed from the DNA. The sample includes 90,000 to 120,000 clones, roughly 85% seen only once; the top ten take under 2.5%. The specimen sequenced was peripheral blood. This clonotype was obtained from a human donor in a cohort sampled during active COVID-19. The V and J genes are TRBV10-1 and TRBJ2-3; TRBD2 matches at 15 bases. The CDR3 DNA reads as TGCGCCAGCAGTGAGTCCGGACTAGCGGGGGGGTCCCATACGCAGTATTTT. Translating it yields CASSESGLAGGSHTQYF.